This T cell receptor (beta chain) comes out of a study of blood T cells in healthy people across ages. Primers used in a second PCR of about 6 to 11 cycles were a sample-barcoded 5' primer and a J-beta primer mix. One entry per CDR3 protein, called by TCRdb with MiXCR from the 5' RACE reads. The table has roughly 900,000 distinct CDR3 sequences, 40% to 60% seen once. Total RNA extraction produced at least 6 micrograms (per sample) for the study. Per germline, CDR1 MNHEY and CDR2 SVGEGT. The CDR3 sequence is 16 residues long. V lost 4 bases and J lost 0, with 13 bases in between. Source material: blood. The chain carries TRBV6-2 or TRBV6-3 and TRBJ1-5; perhaps TRBD1 as D (6 bases). This TCR came from a man aged 25-45 years in good health. As DNA, the CDR3 is TGTGCCAGCAGTTTCGGGACAATGAATAGCAATCAGCCCCAGCATTTT. This sequence encodes CASSFGTMNSNQPQHF.